The 21 T cell receptor beta chains listed next were all sequenced from one sample in a study of cytomegalovirus exposure and HLA in healthy donors. Using immunoSEQ multiplex PCR, the repertoire was profiled, and TCRdb retains in-frame clones only, with some absent. The table shows 150,000 to 200,000 clones, with more than 80% occurring only once. The sequenced sample was PBMCs. All receptors come from a man aged 18 to 29 in good health and CMV-seropositive.

As DNA, the CDR3 is TGCGCCAGCAGCTCATTAGCGGGAGGTCTGGCCAACTCCTACGAGCAGTACTTC. This encodes CASSSLAGGLANSYEQYF. The chain uses TRBV5-1 and TRBJ2-7, with 10 positions matching TRBD2. CDR1 and CDR2 (germline): SGHRS, YFSETQ. CDR3 length equals 18 residues. The V segment lost 3 bases and the J segment 0 bases; nucleotides outside the gene matches: 12.

The chain couples TRBV28 to TRBJ2-5; weak D call: TRBD2 (7 bases). Germline loops: CDR1 MDHEN, CDR2 SYDVKM. The CDR3 has 14 amino acids. Trimming shortened V by 2 bases and J by 2 bases, and 9 bases separated the two germline ends. This chain's CDR3 is CASSLGGAQETQYF. The CDR3 DNA reads as TGTGCCAGCAGTTTAGGGGGGGCGCAAGAGACCCAGTACTTC.

The chain is built from TRBV14 and TRBJ2-1; the match to TRBD2 covers 9 bases. The germline V gene has CDR1 SGHDN and CDR2 FVKESK. The CDR3 length is 14 residues. V lost 6 bases, J lost 6 bases, and 6 bases stayed unmatched. The CDR3, as DNA: TGTGCCAGCAGTCCTGGCGGGAGGGCCAATGAGCAGTTCTTC. This sequence encodes CASSPGGRANEQFF.

The chain combines TRBV6-1 with TRBJ1-2; the D gene is possibly TRBD1 (5 bases). V gave up 8 bases and J gave up 4 bases, with 8 bases separating them. The CDR3 totals 11 residues. Germline assignment: CDR1 MNHNS and CDR2 SASEGT. CDR3 bases: TGTGCCAGCGGAGACAGCTATGGCTACACCTTC. Translated, it gives CASGDSYGYTF.

V gene TRBV2 combines with J gene TRBJ2-1; TRBD1 matches at 10 bases. V lost 7 bases, J lost 8 bases, and 11 bases stayed unmatched. The CDR3 contains 15 residues. Looked up from germline, CDR1 is SNHLY and CDR2 is FYNNEI. CDR3 in DNA: TGTGCCAGCATTGCGGCAGGACAGGGGGTGGATGAGCAGTTCTTC. It encodes CASIAAGQGVDEQFF.

The chain carries TRBV15 and TRBJ1-5; D unclear. The CDR3 sequence is 16 residues long. Germline CDR1 reads LNHNV; CDR2 reads YYDKDF (reference sequence). V was trimmed by 0 bases and J by 3 bases, leaving 12 bases between them. DNA of the CDR3: TGTGCCACCAGCAGAGAACGGGTCTCCTTCAATCAGCCCCAGCATTTT. Translating it yields CATSRERVSFNQPQHF.

This clone was picked up one time. The V gene is TRBV28, the J gene TRBJ1-5; no clear D gene. Trimming removed 3 bases from V and 0 bases from J, with 9 bases in between. The CDR3 consists of 15 residues. Germline CDR1 reads MDHEN; CDR2 reads SYDVKM. The CDR3 DNA reads TGTGCCAGCAGTTTTCTAGGTTATAGCAATCAGCCCCAGCATTTT. Translating gives CASSFLGYSNQPQHF.

The V call is TRBV5-1, the J call TRBJ1-1; 7 bases align to TRBD1. This CDR3 has 15 residues. Germline values: CDR1 SGHRS, CDR2 YFSETQ. V lost 4 bases, J lost 1 base, and 7 bases stayed unmatched. The CDR3 here is CASSPGRQGNTEAFF. CDR3 DNA: TGCGCCAGCAGCCCCGGTCGACAGGGGAACACTGAAGCTTTCTTT.

The chain uses TRBV7-3 and TRBJ1-1; D uncertain. The CDR3 spans 15 residues. The germline V and J ends were trimmed by 3 bases and 1 base, with 12 bases remaining between them. Germline CDR1 is SGHTA and CDR2 is FQGTGA. This CDR3 is CASSLRGPGNTEAFF. In nucleotides, the CDR3 is TGTGCCAGCAGCTTGCGCGGCCCGGGGAACACTGAAGCTTTCTTT.

This rearrangement joins TRBV5-4 to TRBJ2-3, with D hard to call. Deletions cut 2 bases from V and 8 bases from J, with 15 bases between. The CDR3 length is 14 residues. The germline gives CDR1 SGHNT, CDR2 YYREEE (reference sequence). CDR3 DNA: TGTGCCAGCAGCTTCCCCGAGAGGATAGGTACGCAGTATTTT. Its protein product is CASSFPERIGTQYF.

A few counts support this clone. The gene calls are TRBV5-1 and TRBJ2-1; 13 nucleotides match TRBD2. The CDR3 is 17 amino acids. Trimming removed 0 bases from V and 8 bases from J; junction bases left unmatched: 8. Looked up from germline, CDR1 is SGHRS and CDR2 is YFSETQ. The CDR3 region is CASSLGGRTSGSDEQFF. In DNA form, the CDR3 reads TGCGCCAGCAGCTTGGGGGGACGGACTAGCGGGAGCGATGAGCAGTTCTTC.

The rearrangement uses TRBV5-6 and TRBJ1-2; D gene ambiguous. The CDR3 is 15 amino acids. CDR1 and CDR2 (germline): SGHDT, YYEEEE. V lost 4 bases and J lost 1, with 14 bases in between. CDR3 sequence (DNA): TGTGCCAGCAGCCCCACTCCCGAGGTTAACTATGGCTACACCTTC. Its translation is CASSPTPEVNYGYTF.

The gene calls are TRBV6-5 and TRBJ2-3; maybe TRBD1 (6 bases). The germline V gene encodes CDR1 MNHEY and CDR2 SVGAGI. The V end was cut by 2 bases, the J end by 6 bases, with 15 bases between. The CDR3 loop spans 15 amino acids. The DNA of the CDR3 is TGTGCCAGCAGTTACCAGACAGGCCCTCTCGATACGCAGTATTTT. This gives the protein CASSYQTGPLDTQYF.

The V call is TRBV29-1, the J call TRBJ2-5, with 9 bases lining up with TRBD1. Trimming cost V 7 bases and J 4 bases; bases outside gene matches: 7. There are 13 residues in the CDR3. Germline V gene data show CDR1 as SQVTM and CDR2 as ANQGSEA. For the CDR3, the DNA is TGCAGCGGGGGAGACAGGGGGGGAGAGACCCAGTACTTC. Its protein product is CSGGDRGGETQYF.

V is TRBV9 and J is TRBJ1-1; 9 bases agree with TRBD1. Germline values: CDR1 SGDLS, CDR2 YYNGEE. The CDR3 runs 15 residues. With V trimmed by 4 bases and J by 4 bases, 8 bases remained unmatched. The CDR3 reads CASSPSGTGPTEAFF. CDR3 DNA: TGTGCCAGCAGCCCGTCCGGGACAGGGCCCACTGAAGCTTTCTTT.

V gene TRBV4-2 combines with J gene TRBJ1-3; TRBD1 matches at 8 bases. Germline V CDR1 and CDR2: LGHNA, YNFKEQ. The trim removed 1 base at V and 8 bases at J, leaving 10 bases unmatched. This CDR3 has 16 amino acids. CDR3 DNA sequence: TGTGCCAGCAGCCAAGCCGGACAGGGCGGTATCGACACCATATATTTT. This codes for CASSQAGQGGIDTIYF.

This clone was counted between two and nine times. The same CDR3 is also encoded by other DNA sequences in this sample. V gene TRBV30 combines with J gene TRBJ1-1, with TRBD1 as a possible D gene (6 bases). Germline CDR1 is GTSNPN and CDR2 is SVGIG (reference sequence). The V end lost 3 bases, the J end lost 1 base, and 6 bases lay between the germline ends. This CDR3 is 12 amino acids long. CDR3 loop: CAWRGQNTEAFF. DNA of the CDR3: TGTGCCTGGAGGGGACAGAACACTGAAGCTTTCTTT.

The chain recombines TRBV4-3 with TRBJ2-3, with 7 bases lining up with TRBD2. The CDR3 consists of 14 residues. Germline V gene lookup returns CDR1 LGHNA and CDR2 YSLEER. J was trimmed by 3 bases and V by 4 bases; bases with no gene match: 4. The DNA for the CDR3 is TGCGCCAGCAGCCTAGGACTAGGAACAGATACGCAGTATTTT. It is translated as CASSLGLGTDTQYF.

The V and J genes are TRBV10-3 and TRBJ2-3, with 12 bases fitting TRBD2. CDR1 is ENHRY, CDR2 SYGVKD, per germline. V gave up 3 bases and J gave up 1 base; unmatched junction bases: 11. This CDR3 spans 19 amino acids. CDR3 amino acids: CAISDMLTSGRGGTDTQYF. DNA of the CDR3: TGTGCCATCAGTGATATGTTGACTAGCGGGAGAGGCGGCACAGATACGCAGTATTTT.

In the case of this clone: This same CDR3 is encoded by further DNA sequences in the sample. The rearrangement links TRBV27 to TRBJ1-5, with D possibly matching TRBD1 (6 bases). Germline V gene data show CDR1 as MNHEY and CDR2 as SMNVEV (reference sequence). This CDR3 is 13 amino acids long. V was shortened by 2 bases and J by 4 bases, with 6 bases between the two germline ends. This CDR3 is CASSLRGNQPQHF. Here the CDR3 DNA reads TGTGCCAGCAGTTTAAGGGGGAATCAGCCCCAGCATTTT.

This rearrangement joins TRBV28 to TRBJ1-2, with TRBD1 as a possible D gene (6 bases). CDR3 length: 14 residues. V was pared by 4 bases and J by 2 bases, with 11 bases between. Germline V gene data show CDR1 as MDHEN and CDR2 as SYDVKM. CDR3 nucleotide sequence: TGTGCCAGCAGTTCCTCAGGACAGAACTATGGCTACACCTTC. It yields the protein CASSSSGQNYGYTF.